This T cell receptor (beta chain) was identified during a study of T cells expressing NK-cell markers. This CDR3 region has 14 residues. In germline, CDR1 is LNHNV, CDR2 YYDKDF (reference sequence). TCRdb reworked the 5' RACE reads into one entry per CDR3 protein, no DNA. The listing records around 550,000 distinct CDR3 sequences. Material: blood T cells: a sorted CD56 or NKG2C T cell subset, CD4+ or CD8+ T cells, or bulk PBMC T cells (not recorded which). The clonotype originates from a man aged 18 to 30 in good health. The V call is TRBV15, the J call TRBJ2-2; TCRdb's assignment of TRBD1 cannot be checked, as there is no DNA. CDR3 sequence reads: CATAVGMNTGELFF. Full variable domain (remainder filled in from reference TRBV15 and TRBJ2-2): DAMVIQNPRYQVTQFGKPVTLSCSQTLNHNVMYWYQQKSSQAPKLLFHYYDKDFNNEADTPDNFQSRRPNTSFCFLDIRSPGLGDTAMYLCATAVGMNTGELFFGEGSRLTVL.